The clone carrying this T cell receptor (beta chain) was seen at least ten times. Its target is not known. Cells are PBMCs isolated from more than 8.5 ml of fresh blood. From RNA transcripts, TCR beta CDR3 regions were amplified. The TCR CDR3 first-round RT-PCR relied on the HTBI primer set. Via MiXCR, TCRdb re-called the multiplex PCR reads, giving one row per CDR3 protein. The repertoire includes fewer than 750,000 distinct CDR3 sequences, 14% to 15% of them detected once, and around 4% sits in the top ten. This specimen comes from a study of T cells in Graves' hyperthyroidism and ophthalmopathy. Notes on the study in general: Using 13 V-J features, a model discriminated ophthalmopathy from stable hyperthyroidism. Among thyroid clonotypes expanded above 0.001, most also appeared in blood. Ophthalmopathy got predicted by the model a median about 6.7 months before its onset.

This TCR derives from a woman aged 40 to 50 with Graves' ophthalmopathy. The sample comprised blood.

The DNA for the CDR3 is TGTGCCAGCAGCTTTGACTTAGCGTTCTACGAGCAGTACTTC. Its translation is CASSFDLAFYEQYF. This sequence joins TRBV11-2 and TRBJ2-7; the D gene is possibly TRBD2 (5 bases). CDR1 is SGHAT, CDR2 FQNNGV, per germline. With 3 bases removed from V and 3 bases from J, the gap between germline ends came to 12 bases. This CDR3 spans 14 amino acids.